This T cell receptor beta chain emerged from a study of blood T cells in healthy people across ages. V dropped 1 base and J dropped 5 bases, with 7 bases sitting between them. The CDR3 runs 13 residues. Germline-derived CDR1 and CDR2 are SGHAT and FQNNGV. This clonotype showed up just a few times. Primed by a sample-barcoded 5' primer and a J-beta primer mix, a second PCR proceeded for roughly 6 to 12 cycles. TCRdb reprocessed the 5' RACE reads with MiXCR, giving one entry per CDR3 protein. The sample shows around 990,000 distinct CDR3 sequences, almost 25% of them seen only once. These same data were also listed under a study on T cells of mothers and their children.

This receptor was obtained from a girl under 10 years old in good health. The V gene is TRBV11-2, the J gene TRBJ2-3; D is uncertain. Sequences were obtained from blood. CDR3 DNA sequence: TGTGCCAGCAGCTTAGGGTGGGAAGATACGCAGTATTTT. It encodes CASSLGWEDTQYF.